This T cell receptor beta chain was sequenced during a study of blood T cell repertoires in COVID-19. This table comes from immunoSEQ multiplex PCR, and its TCRdb copy is limited to in-frame clones, with some not included. The sample consists of roughly 240,000 clones, approximately 82% of them appearing once. The germline CDR1 and CDR2 sequences are MDHEN and SYDVKM. V was clipped by 2 bases and J by 4 bases; unmatched bases: 4. The CDR3 length is 15 residues. The rearrangement uses TRBV28 and TRBJ1-4, with 7 bases aligning to TRBD1. This sequence originates from an elderly woman with acute or convalescent COVID-19. Sequenced sample: peripheral blood. The CDR3 region is CASSLEGAINEKLFF. CDR3 nucleotides: TGTGCCAGCAGTTTAGAGGGGGCCATTAATGAAAAACTGTTTTTT.